Below, 9 T cell receptor beta chains from the same sample are listed, as sequenced in a study of CD8 T cells in ankylosing spondylitis (TCRdb year 2017). Libraries were constructed by 5' RACE. The sequencing machine was an Illumina HiSeq 2500. TCRdb itself trimmed the public reads at Q25 with fastp, ran MiXCR and retained productive beta chains. Each entry merges the rows of one CDR3 protein and shows their most common DNA and genes. Within this sample are about 250,000 distinct CDR3 sequences, with over 15% of them counted one time only. Around 30% of the sample belongs to the ten largest clones. The sample comprised blood, either unsorted or a sorted T cell fraction (not recorded which). The source is a male donor with ankylosing spondylitis or in good health (not recorded which).

This clonotype came up a few times. V is TRBV12-3 or TRBV12-4 and J is TRBJ2-2; D is ambiguous. The V gene lost 9 bases and the J gene lost 2 bases, with 10 bases spanning the gap. The CDR3 totals 13 residues. The CDR3 region has the DNA TGTGCCAGGACGGACGAAAACACCGGGGAGCTGTTTTTT. This gives the protein CARTDENTGELFF.

The chain employs TRBV4-1 and TRBJ2-1; D may be TRBD1 or TRBD2 (5 bases each). The CDR3 spans 15 residues. V lost 1 base and J lost 5, with 12 bases in between. Per the germline V gene, CDR1 is MGHRA and CDR2 is YSYEKL. The CDR3 is CASSQAPGPNNEQFF. The CDR3 nucleotides are TGCGCCAGCAGCCAAGCGCCGGGACCAAACAATGAGCAGTTCTTC.

The V call is TRBV6-5, the J call TRBJ1-5; weak D call: TRBD1 (5 bases). Trimming left V 1 base short and J 6 bases short, with 25 bases between. CDR3 length equals 19 residues. Germline CDR1 is MNHEY and CDR2 is SVGAGI. This CDR3 reads CASSYFLPETSRAAQPQHF. The DNA of the CDR3 is TGTGCCAGCAGTTACTTTCTGCCCGAGACTTCCAGGGCGGCTCAGCCCCAGCATTTT.

This clonotype was seen ten or more times. The gene calls are TRBV7-9 and TRBJ2-5; 9 nucleotides line up with TRBD1. Trimming removed 7 bases from V and 4 bases from J; junction bases left unmatched: 1. This CDR3 has 12 residues. Germline loops: CDR1 SEHNR, CDR2 FQNEAQ (reference sequence). The CDR3 nucleotides are TGTGCCAGCATGACAGGGGGAGAGACCCAGTACTTC. Residues: CASMTGGETQYF.

This clonotype was seen only a few times. The genes are TRBV3-1 and TRBJ2-1; D gene unclear. The germline V gene encodes CDR1 LGHDT and CDR2 YNNKEL (reference sequence). The V and J ends lost 1 base and 4 bases respectively, with 17 bases between them. This CDR3 spans 17 amino acids. CDR3 in DNA: TGTGCCAGCAGCCAAGCGCTTAACCCCTTCATATACAATGAGCAGTTCTTC. Protein product: CASSQALNPFIYNEQFF.

There are many counts of this clonotype. V is TRBV27 and J is TRBJ2-1; TRBD2 matches at 11 bases. Germline lookup yields CDR1 MNHEY and CDR2 SMNVEV (reference sequence). The CDR3 extends over 15 amino acids. V was clipped by 2 bases and J by 3 bases; unmatched bases: 0. The CDR3 here is CASSLLAGGYNEQFF. CDR3 nucleotide sequence: TGTGCCAGCAGTTTACTAGCGGGAGGCTACAATGAGCAGTTCTTC.

In this sample, this clonotype turned up once. The CDR3 protein is CASSQEAGAQSYNEQFF. The CDR3 DNA reads as TGCGCCAGCAGCCAAGAGGCGGGAGCGCAGTCCTACAATGAGCAGTTCTTC. The J gene is TRBJ2-1, the V gene TRBV4-1, with 7 bases aligning to TRBD2. V lost 0 bases and J lost 1; bases outside the gene matches: 6. The germline V gene encodes CDR1 MGHRA and CDR2 YSYEKL. This CDR3 region has 17 residues.

This clonotype turned up a few times. The chain has TRBV7-6 and TRBJ2-7, with D perhaps TRBD1 (5 bases). V was pared by 5 bases and J by 4 bases, with 21 bases between. The CDR3 consists of 16 residues. The germline CDR1 and CDR2 sequences are SGHVS and FNYEAQ. CDR3 loop: CASSPSSKGSKYEQYF. CDR3 sequence (DNA): TGTGCCAGCAGCCCTTCAAGCAAGGGGTCCAAATACGAGCAGTACTTC.

The rearrangement joins TRBV7-8 to TRBJ2-3; TRBD1 aligns across 8 bases. The CDR3 covers 16 residues. The V gene's germline CDR1 is SGHVS and CDR2 FQNEAQ. The junction had 7 bases not matched to a gene; V was cut back by 5 bases and J by 0 bases. The CDR3 DNA reads as TGTGCCAGCAGCGTAGGACAGGGCCCCAGCACAGATACGCAGTATTTT. The encoded protein is CASSVGQGPSTDTQYF.